This T cell receptor beta chain was identified during a study of blood T cell repertoires in COVID-19. TCRdb keeps only in-frame clones here, not all; method: immunoSEQ multiplex PCR. The top ten hold 1.7% of the sample, which has about 210,000 clones, around 89% seen once. Germline V gene sequence: CDR1 MDHEN, CDR2 SYDVKM. The CDR3 runs 14 residues. The germline V and J ends were trimmed by 3 bases and 7 bases, with 16 bases remaining between them. This receptor was obtained from a man aged 65-85 years with acute or convalescent COVID-19. The sequencing input was peripheral blood. The gene calls are TRBV28 and TRBJ2-7; tentatively, D is TRBD2 (6 bases). CDR3 bases: TGTGCCAGCAGTTTGAGGGGACTCTTGTTTGAGCAGTACTTC. This encodes CASSLRGLLFEQYF. Full variable domain (outside the CDR3, taken from reference TRBV28 and TRBJ2-7): DVKVTQSSRYLVKRTGEKVFLECVQDMDHENMFWYRQDPGLGLRLIYFSYDVKMKEKGDIPEGYSVSREKKERFSLILESASTNQTSMYLCASSLRGLLFEQYFGPGTRLTVT.